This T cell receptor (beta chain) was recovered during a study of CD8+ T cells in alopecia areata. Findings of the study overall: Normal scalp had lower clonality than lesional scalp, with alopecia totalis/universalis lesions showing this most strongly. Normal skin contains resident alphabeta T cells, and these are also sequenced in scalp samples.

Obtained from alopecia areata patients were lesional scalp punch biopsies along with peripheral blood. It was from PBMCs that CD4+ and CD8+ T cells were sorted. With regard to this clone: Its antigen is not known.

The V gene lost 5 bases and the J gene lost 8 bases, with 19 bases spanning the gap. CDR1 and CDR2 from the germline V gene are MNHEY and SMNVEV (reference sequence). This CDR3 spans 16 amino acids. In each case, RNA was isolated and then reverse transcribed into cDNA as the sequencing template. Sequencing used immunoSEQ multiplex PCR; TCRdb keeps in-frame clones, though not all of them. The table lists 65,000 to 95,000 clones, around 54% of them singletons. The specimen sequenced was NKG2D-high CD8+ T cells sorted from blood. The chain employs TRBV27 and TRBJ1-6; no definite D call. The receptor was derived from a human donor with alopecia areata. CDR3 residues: CASSQTLGGRDSPLHF. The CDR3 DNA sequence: TGTGCCAGCAGTCAGACGTTGGGAGGTAGGGATTCACCCCTCCACTTT.